This T cell receptor beta chain is drawn from a study of shared clonotypes between healthy human individuals. Across the whole study: Three plates each covered CD4 naive and memory; CD8 naive two, CD8 memory one.

Clones were sequenced by immunoSEQ multiplex PCR, and TCRdb holds only the in-frame ones, with some missing. Here the sample spans hundreds of thousands of clones, around 96% being singletons. With respect to this clone: No antigen is known for it.

Germline assignment: CDR1 MNHNY and CDR2 SVGAGI (reference sequence). V was cut by 0 bases and J by 6 bases, with 8 bases left in between. The CDR3 contains 13 residues. The study, taken as a whole, reports: The naive CD4 repertoires of several donors were compared, and 5% to 6.5% of clonotypes were shared.

The study drew all its donors from Caucasian adults living in Nashville, Tennessee. Splitting the CD4+ cells yielded a CD45RA+ naive subset and a CD45RA-negative memory subset. The source material was naive CD4+ T cells sorted from blood. Regarding subset: CD45RA+ positively selected. The sequence was obtained from a young woman in good health. The chain has TRBV6-6 and TRBJ1-1; D is unclear. In DNA form, the CDR3 reads TGTGCCAGCAGTTACTCTTCAGCCCCTGAAGCTTTCTTT. Translated, it gives CASSYSSAPEAFF.